A single sample is the source of the 24 T cell receptor beta chains below, sequenced in a study of cytomegalovirus exposure and HLA in healthy donors. The PCR was carried out with 60 Vbeta primers and 13 Jbeta primers. Produced via immunoSEQ multiplex PCR; TCRdb's table is partial and in-frame only. There are more than 100,000 clones in the sample; about three quarters occur only once, and 2.5% to 3.5% lies in the top ten. What was sequenced was PBMCs. Source of these receptors: a woman between 40 and 55 years old in good health and CMV-seropositive.

The chain combines TRBV5-6 with TRBJ2-7; TRBD2 agrees at 13 bases. Germline CDR1 is SGHDT and CDR2 is YYEEEE. The V segment lost 4 bases and the J segment 4 bases; nucleotides outside the gene matches: 5. This CDR3 region has 15 residues. Here the CDR3 DNA reads TGTGCCAGCAGCGTGGGACTAGCGGGACCATACGAGCAGTACTTC. Residues: CASSVGLAGPYEQYF.

The chain carries TRBV4-1 and TRBJ2-1; 10 bases map to TRBD2. V gave up 1 base and J gave up 4 bases; unmatched junction bases: 4. Germline V gene sequence: CDR1 MGHRA, CDR2 YSYEKL. The CDR3 has 16 amino acids. Written as DNA, the CDR3 is TGCGCCAGCAGCCAAGCCCGGACTAGCGGTTACAATGAGCAGTTCTTC. It specifies CASSQARTSGYNEQFF.

This clone was seen just once. This chain uses TRBV6-5 with TRBJ2-7; D not resolved. V dropped 2 bases and J dropped 2 bases, with 10 bases sitting between them. The germline V gene encodes CDR1 MNHEY and CDR2 SVGAGI. The CDR3 spans 14 residues. As DNA, the CDR3 is TGTGCCAGCAGTTACGATCGGAGCACCTACGAGCAGTACTTC. This encodes CASSYDRSTYEQYF.

The V gene is TRBV5-4, the J gene TRBJ2-5; 12 bases align to TRBD2. The CDR3 runs 15 residues. Germline V gives CDR1 SGHNT, CDR2 YYREEE (reference sequence). The V and J ends lost 4 bases and 4 bases, in that order; junction bases with no gene match: 5. The CDR3 sequence is CASSQELAGGETQYF. In nucleotides, the CDR3 is TGTGCCAGCAGCCAAGAACTAGCGGGAGGAGAGACCCAGTACTTC.

With regard to this clone: The sample contains more than one DNA sequence encoding this CDR3. CDR3 in DNA: TGCAGCGTTGAAGACAGGGGAAACGATTACAATTCACCCCTCCACTTT. Protein product: CSVEDRGNDYNSPLHF. V is TRBV29-1 and J is TRBJ1-6, with D possibly TRBD1 on 6 matching bases. The germline V gene has CDR1 SQVTM and CDR2 ANQGSEA. V was clipped by 0 bases and J by 7 bases, with 16 bases between them. The CDR3 has 16 amino acids.

This CDR3 is CASRTTTGTEQYF. In DNA form, the CDR3 reads TGTGCAAGTCGCACCACGACAGGGACCGAGCAGTACTTC. The chain recombines TRBV12-2 with TRBJ2-7; no DNA check was done on the table's D call, TRBD1. TRBV12-2 is labeled a pseudogene. This CDR3 is built from 13 residues.

The genes are TRBV7-3 and TRBJ2-3; TRBD1 matches at 8 bases. J gave up 1 base and V 5 bases, and 8 bases lay outside the gene matches. This CDR3 has 16 amino acids. Germline-derived CDR1 and CDR2 are SGHTA and FQGTGA. The CDR3 coding sequence is TGTGCCAGCAGCGCTTCGACAGGGGAAGGCACAGATACGCAGTATTTT. Its translation: CASSASTGEGTDTQYF.

The rearrangement joins TRBV6-5 to TRBJ1-2, with 8 positions matching TRBD1. CDR3 length: 14 residues. V shed 2 bases, J shed 4 bases, and the junction held 3 bases outside the gene matches. CDR1 MNHEY and CDR2 SVGAGI come from the germline V gene. CDR3 sequence (DNA): TGTGCCAGCAGTTACCGACAGGGGAGCTATGGCTACACCTTC. This codes for CASSYRQGSYGYTF.

The chain couples TRBV7-2 to TRBJ2-5; the match to TRBD1 covers 9 bases. The end of the DNA is better explained by TRBJ2-7, so the J call may be wrong. This CDR3 region has 14 residues. The germline CDR1 and CDR2 sequences are SGHTA and FQGNSA. Written as DNA, the CDR3 is TGTGCCAGCAGCTTAGGACAGGGGGCCTACGAGCAGTACTTC. Translating gives CASSLGQGAYEQYF.

The CDR3 here is CAWSVGIAGNEQFF. The CDR3 bases are TGTGCCTGGAGTGTTGGAATAGCGGGCAATGAGCAGTTCTTC. The gene calls are TRBV30 and TRBJ2-1; 7 bases line up with TRBD2. Trimming took 0 bases from V and 6 from J; bases not matched to a gene: 5. Germline lookup yields CDR1 GTSNPN and CDR2 SVGIG (reference sequence). This CDR3 region has 14 residues.

V gene TRBV9 combines with J gene TRBJ1-4; 7 bases align to TRBD1. In germline, CDR1 is SGDLS, CDR2 YYNGEE. The CDR3 contains 16 residues. Trimming at V came to 0 bases and at J to 8 bases, leaving 10 bases not matched to a gene. The CDR3: CASSVGTGTESEKLFF. The CDR3 DNA sequence: TGTGCCAGCAGCGTAGGAACCGGGACAGAGAGCGAAAAACTGTTTTTT.

A few counts support this clone. The chain recombines TRBV6-1 with TRBJ1-2, with D hard to call. This CDR3 comprises 13 residues. The V gene's germline CDR1 is MNHNS and CDR2 SASEGT. Trimming took 7 bases from V and 0 from J, leaving 9 bases between them. In DNA, the CDR3 is TGTGCCAGCACCCAGGAAGCTAACTATGGCTACACCTTC. Residues: CASTQEANYGYTF.

This rearrangement joins TRBV5-6 to TRBJ2-5; D not certain. Per the germline V gene, CDR1 is SGHDT and CDR2 is YYEEEE. V shed 3 bases and J shed 2 bases, with 14 bases lying between them. The CDR3 has 15 residues. Here the CDR3 reads CASSSWWRQQETQYF. CDR3 nucleotides: TGTGCCAGCAGCTCTTGGTGGCGGCAGCAAGAGACCCAGTACTTC.

The chain employs TRBV5-6 and TRBJ1-2, with a weak D call TRBD1 (6 bases). Trimming cost V 0 bases and J 8 bases, with 20 bases left between them. From germline, CDR1 is SGHDT and CDR2 YYEEEE. This CDR3 region has 16 residues. DNA of the CDR3: TGTGCCAGCAGCTTGGATGGGACACGCACCCTGGGGGGCTACACCTTC. It encodes CASSLDGTRTLGGYTF.

The J gene is TRBJ1-1, the V gene TRBV5-6; 8 nucleotides line up with TRBD1. Losses at the gene ends were 2 bases for V and 2 bases for J; bases not matched to a gene: 2. This CDR3 region has 14 residues. From germline, CDR1 is SGHDT and CDR2 YYEEEE. This CDR3 reads CASSLTGGNTEAFF. The CDR3 nucleotides read TGTGCCAGCAGCTTAACAGGGGGAAACACTGAAGCTTTCTTT.

This clone was recorded a few times. The rearrangement uses TRBV2 and TRBJ1-6; the D gene is possibly TRBD1 (6 bases). The CDR3 covers 13 residues. Trimming shortened V by 4 bases and J by 6 bases, and 7 bases separated the two germline ends. Germline lookup yields CDR1 SNHLY and CDR2 FYNNEI. Here the CDR3 DNA reads TGTGCCAGCAGTGCCAGGGGTAATTCACCCCTCCACTTT. Its translation is CASSARGNSPLHF.

This chain uses TRBV6-1 with TRBJ2-2; tentative D call: TRBD1 (6 bases). CDR1 MNHNS and CDR2 SASEGT come from the germline V gene. The CDR3 has 14 amino acids. V lost 5 bases and J lost 6, with 13 bases in between. The CDR3 spells CASSPGRQAGELFF. CDR3 DNA: TGTGCCAGCAGTCCAGGACGACAGGCCGGGGAGCTGTTTTTT.

This clone showed up just a few times. The genes are TRBV6-1 and TRBJ2-7; D may be TRBD1 (6 bases). Between the trimmed V and J ends, which lost 3 bases and 2 bases, there was a span of 17 bases. Germline CDR1 is MNHNS and CDR2 is SASEGT. The CDR3 totals 16 residues. The CDR3 sequence: CASSDLSGQRTYEQYF. DNA for the CDR3: TGTGCCAGCAGTGACCTATCCGGACAGCGTACCTACGAGCAGTACTTC.

The sample holds a few counts of this clone. The CDR3 nucleotides are TGTGCCAGCAGTTACGGTTCTCAGGCCGAGCAGTTCTTC. Protein product: CASSYGSQAEQFF. The chain joins TRBV6-6 to TRBJ2-1; D is ambiguous. Looked up from germline, CDR1 is MNHNY and CDR2 is SVGAGI (reference sequence). CDR3 length: 13 residues. V was clipped by 2 bases and J by 10 bases, with 12 bases between them.

V and J are TRBV29-1 and TRBJ1-2, with TRBD1 as a possible D gene (5 bases). Germline CDR1 SQVTM, CDR2 ANQGSEA. The length of the CDR3 is 13 residues. The ends were cut back, 5 bases at V and 8 bases at J, with 18 bases in the middle. CDR3 loop: CSVRQMGGYGYTF. The CDR3 DNA is TGCAGCGTTCGGCAAATGGGGGGATACGGCTACACCTTC.

The chain uses TRBV2 and TRBJ2-3; D perhaps matches TRBD1 (6 bases). Trimming left V 6 bases short and J 5 bases short, with 9 bases between. Germline-derived CDR1 and CDR2 are SNHLY and FYNNEI. CDR3 length: 12 residues. DNA of the CDR3: TGTGCCAGCAGGGTGACAGGAGATACGCAGTATTTT. It codes for CASRVTGDTQYF.

This clone was recorded once. The V and J genes are TRBV19 and TRBJ2-1; TRBD1 is a possible D gene (7 bases). CDR3 size: 17 residues. The germline gives CDR1 LNHDA, CDR2 SQIVND (reference sequence). Deletions cut 4 bases from V and 3 bases from J, with 19 bases between. The CDR3 loop reads CASSRTGPTSSYNEQFF. The CDR3 DNA is TGTGCCAGTAGTAGGACAGGTCCCACTAGCAGCTACAATGAGCAGTTCTTC.

V and J are TRBV19 and TRBJ1-5; possibly TRBD1 for D (6 bases). The V and J ends lost 7 bases and 5 bases respectively, with 12 bases between them. The CDR3 sequence is 13 residues long. Germline-derived CDR1 and CDR2 are LNHDA and SQIVND (reference sequence). The CDR3 is CASTARQDQPQHF. CDR3 bases: TGTGCCAGTACCGCCCGACAGGATCAGCCCCAGCATTTT.

J is TRBJ1-5 and V is TRBV19; weak D call: TRBD1 (5 bases). This CDR3 is 14 amino acids long. Trimming cost V 7 bases and J 7 bases, with 17 bases left between them. The V gene's germline CDR1 is LNHDA and CDR2 SQIVND (reference sequence). The CDR3 DNA reads as TGTGCCAGTACCCTACGGGGGGAGCAACAGCCCCAGCATTTT. Protein sequence: CASTLRGEQQPQHF.